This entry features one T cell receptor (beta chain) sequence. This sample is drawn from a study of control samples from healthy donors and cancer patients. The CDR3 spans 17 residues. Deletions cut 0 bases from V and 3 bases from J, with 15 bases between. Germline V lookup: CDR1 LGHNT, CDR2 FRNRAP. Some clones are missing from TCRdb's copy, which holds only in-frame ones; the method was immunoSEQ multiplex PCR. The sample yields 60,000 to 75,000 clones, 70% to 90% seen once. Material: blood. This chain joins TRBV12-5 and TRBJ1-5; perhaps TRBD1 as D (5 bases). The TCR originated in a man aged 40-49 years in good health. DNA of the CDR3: TGTGCTAGTGGTTTGGTACTGGGCAGGGAGATCAATCAGCCCCAGCATTTT. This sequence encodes CASGLVLGREINQPQHF.